The clone carrying this TCR beta chain was picked up a small number of times. The data stem from a study of blood T cell repertoires in COVID-19. With 2 bases removed from V and 2 bases from J, the gap between germline ends came to 10 bases. CDR1 and CDR2 from the germline V gene are GTSNPN and SVGIG (reference sequence). The CDR3 is 13 amino acids. The method was immunoSEQ multiplex PCR; TCRdb's version includes in-frame clones alone and lacks a portion of them. This table has about 230,000 clones, 75% to 90% appearing once. The chain has TRBV30 and TRBJ2-7; perhaps TRBD2 as D (5 bases). This receptor was identified in a middle-aged man with acute or convalescent COVID-19. The source material was peripheral blood. Here the CDR3 reads CAWSWTVTYEQYF. As DNA, the CDR3 is TGTGCCTGGAGTTGGACTGTGACCTACGAGCAGTACTTC.